A selection of T cell receptor beta chains follows, all from one sample in a study of identical twins. TCRdb re-called the 5' RACE reads through MiXCR, storing one row per CDR3 protein. This table has 1.5 million to 2 million distinct CDR3 sequences, about 32% appearing once. Sequences were obtained from cord blood. These receptors were collected from a newborn girl in good health. Both conserved end residues are part of each CDR3. The order of the fields is clone size, D gene, J gene, V gene, CDR3 DNA, CDR3 protein. D genes are given only for firm matches. The size field is filled for only some rows; it gives once, few, many or a size class.

- - TRBJ1-1 TRBV12-3/TRBV12-4 TGTGCCAGCAGTTTAAGGGAAATGAACACTGAAGCTTTCTTT CASSLREMNTEAFF
few - TRBJ2-2 TRBV4-2 TGTGCCAGCAGCCGACCTCTAGCGACCACTAACACCGGGGAGCTGTTTTTT CASSRPLATTNTGELFF
few TRBD2 TRBJ2-1 TRBV6-5 TGTGCCAGCAGTTGGGTCTTGGGGACTAGCGGCAATGAGCAGTTCTTC CASSWVLGTSGNEQFF
few - TRBJ2-1 TRBV20-1 TGCAGTGCTAGCCAGCGGGCTTACAATGAGCAGTTCTTC CSASQRAYNEQFF
few TRBD1 TRBJ1-1 TRBV6-1 TGTGCCAGCAGGGAAGACAGGGGTGAAGCTTTCTTT CASREDRGEAFF
few - TRBJ2-7 TRBV12-3/TRBV12-4 TGTGCCAGCAGTGCCACGACAGGACCCTACGAGCAGTACTTC CASSATTGPYEQYF
- - TRBJ2-7 TRBV24-1 TGTGCCACCAGTGATTTGTACAACAGGACCCCTTCCTACGAGCAGTACTTC CATSDLYNRTPSYEQYF
- TRBD2 TRBJ2-2 TRBV6-5 TGTGCCAGCAGACCGCGGGAGGGCCGATACGGGGAGCTGTTTTTT CASRPREGRYGELFF
few TRBD1 TRBJ1-2 TRBV5-1 TGCGCCACCGATTTCGGGACAGGGATCAACTATGGCTACACCTTC CATDFGTGINYGYTF
few - TRBJ1-2 TRBV5-4 TGCGCCAGCAGCTTGAATACAGGGAGTTATGGCTACACCTTC CASSLNTGSYGYTF
- - TRBJ2-7 TRBV11-2 TGTGCCAGCAGGGGGATAGGGAAGAGCTCCTACAATGAGCAGTACTTC CASRGIGKSSYNEQYF
- TRBD2 TRBJ2-1 TRBV4-2 TGTGCCAGCAGCCATGAATTCTTTCTAGCGGGAGAGGGGTCGAATGAGCAGTTCTTC CASSHEFFLAGEGSNEQFF
- TRBD2 TRBJ2-7 TRBV13 TGTGCCAGCAGCACCCGGGGACTAGCGTATAACAATGAGCAGTACTTC CASSTRGLAYNNEQYF
- TRBD2 TRBJ2-5 TRBV3-1 TGTGCCAGCGGCCGCGGACTAGCAGTGCAAGAGACCCAGTACTTC CASGRGLAVQETQYF
- TRBD1 TRBJ1-6 TRBV2 TGTGCCAGCAAGGGACAGCTGAATTCACCCCTCCACTTT CASKGQLNSPLHF
- TRBD2 TRBJ2-1 TRBV3-1 TGTGCCAGCAGCCAAGAGTACTTAGCGGGGGGCAGAAACAATGAGCAGTTCTTC CASSQEYLAGGRNNEQFF
- TRBD2 TRBJ2-3 TRBV12-3/TRBV12-4 TGTGCCAGCAGTTTGGCCGGGAGGGCCGGGGATACGCAGTATTTT CASSLAGRAGDTQYF
few TRBD1 TRBJ1-1 TRBV2 TGTGCCAGCAGGACAGGGGGGGCGACCACTGAAGCTTTCTTT CASRTGGATTEAFF
few - TRBJ2-7 TRBV15 TGTGCCACCAGCGGACGGGACCCCCCACGGGAGCAGTACTTC CATSGRDPPREQYF
- TRBD2 TRBJ2-1 TRBV20-1 TGCAGTGTCCGGACTAGCGGGGACAATGAGCAGTTCTTC CSVRTSGDNEQFF
- - TRBJ1-2 TRBV2 TGTGCCAGCAGTGAACAGGGGCAACGTGGCTACACCTTC CASSEQGQRGYTF
many TRBD2 TRBJ2-7 TRBV4-1 TGTGCCAGCAGCCAAGATCTAGCGGGATCCTACGAGCAGTACTTC CASSQDLAGSYEQYF
- - TRBJ2-2 TRBV6-6 TGTGCCAGCAGCCTACTAGCTTCGAACACCGGGGAGCTGTTTTTT CASSLLASNTGELFF